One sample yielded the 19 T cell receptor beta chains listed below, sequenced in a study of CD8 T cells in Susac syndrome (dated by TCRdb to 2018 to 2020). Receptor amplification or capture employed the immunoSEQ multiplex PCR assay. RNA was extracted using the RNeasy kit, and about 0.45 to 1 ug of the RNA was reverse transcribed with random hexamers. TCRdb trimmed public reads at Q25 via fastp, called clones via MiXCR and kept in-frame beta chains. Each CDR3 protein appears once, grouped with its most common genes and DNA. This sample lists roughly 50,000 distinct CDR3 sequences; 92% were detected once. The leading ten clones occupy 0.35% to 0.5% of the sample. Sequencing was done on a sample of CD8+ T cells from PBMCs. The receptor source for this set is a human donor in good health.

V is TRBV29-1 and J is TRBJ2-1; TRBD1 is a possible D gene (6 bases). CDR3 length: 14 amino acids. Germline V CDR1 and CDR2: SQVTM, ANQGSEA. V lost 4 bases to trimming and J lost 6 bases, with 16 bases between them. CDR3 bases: TGCAGCGTTGGTGGGACAACCCAATTCAATGAGCAGTTCTTC. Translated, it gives CSVGGTTQFNEQFF.

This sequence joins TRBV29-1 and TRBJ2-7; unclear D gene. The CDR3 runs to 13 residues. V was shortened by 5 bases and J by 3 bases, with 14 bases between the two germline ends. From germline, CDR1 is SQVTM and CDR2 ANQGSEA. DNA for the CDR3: TGCAGCGTTTACCAGGCAGAAAGCTACGAGCAGTACTTC. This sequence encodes CSVYQAESYEQYF.

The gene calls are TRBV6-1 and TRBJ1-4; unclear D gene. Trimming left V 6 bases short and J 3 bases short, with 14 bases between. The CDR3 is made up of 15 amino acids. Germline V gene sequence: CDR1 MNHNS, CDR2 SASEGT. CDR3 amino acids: CASSPLGLANEKLFF. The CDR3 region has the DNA TGTGCCAGCAGCCCTTTGGGGTTAGCTAATGAAAAACTGTTTTTT.

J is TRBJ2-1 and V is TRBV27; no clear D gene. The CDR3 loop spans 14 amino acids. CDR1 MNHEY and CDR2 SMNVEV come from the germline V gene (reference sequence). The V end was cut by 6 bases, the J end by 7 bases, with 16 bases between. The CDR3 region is CASSRRVAGNEQFF. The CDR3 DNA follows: TGTGCCAGCAGCCGGCGCGTGGCAGGTAATGAGCAGTTCTTC.

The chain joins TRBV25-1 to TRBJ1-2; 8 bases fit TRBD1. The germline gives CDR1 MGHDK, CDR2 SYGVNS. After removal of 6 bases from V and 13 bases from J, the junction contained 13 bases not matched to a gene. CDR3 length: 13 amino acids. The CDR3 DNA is TGTGCCAGCAGCGAGGACAGGGAAGGTAATGCCACCTTC. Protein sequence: CASSEDREGNATF.

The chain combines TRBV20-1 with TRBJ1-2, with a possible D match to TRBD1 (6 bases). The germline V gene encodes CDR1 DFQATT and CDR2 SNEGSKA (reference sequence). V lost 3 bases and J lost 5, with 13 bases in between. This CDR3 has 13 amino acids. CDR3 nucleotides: TGCAGTGCTAGGGCCACAGGGTCTTATGGCTACACCTTC. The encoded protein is CSARATGSYGYTF.

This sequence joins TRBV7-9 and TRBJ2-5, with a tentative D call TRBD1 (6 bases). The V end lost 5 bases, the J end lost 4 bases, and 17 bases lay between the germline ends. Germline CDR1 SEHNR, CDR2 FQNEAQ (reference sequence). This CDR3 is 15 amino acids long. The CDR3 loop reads CASSVEDRLGETQYF. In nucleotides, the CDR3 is TGTGCCAGCAGCGTAGAAGACAGGCTGGGAGAGACCCAGTACTTC. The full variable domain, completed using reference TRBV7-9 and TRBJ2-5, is DTGVSQNPRHKITKRGQNVTFRCDPISEHNRLYWYRQTLGQGPEFLTYFQNEAQLEKSRLLSDRFSAERPKGSFSTLEIQRTEQGDSAMYLCASSVEDRLGETQYFGPGTRLLVL.

CDR3 nucleotide sequence: TGTGCCAGCTCACCACCGGGGACTGCAGGAGAGACCCAGTACTTC. It translates to CASSPPGTAGETQYF. This chain uses TRBV18 with TRBJ2-5, with a weak D call TRBD2 (6 bases). V was shortened by 0 bases and J by 4 bases, with 12 bases between the two germline ends. In germline, CDR1 is KGHSH, CDR2 LQKENI. CDR3 size: 15 residues.

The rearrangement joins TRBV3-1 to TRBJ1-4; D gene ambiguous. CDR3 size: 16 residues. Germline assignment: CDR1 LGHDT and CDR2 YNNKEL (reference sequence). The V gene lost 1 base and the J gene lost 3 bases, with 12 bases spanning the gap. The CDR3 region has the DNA TGTGCCAGCAGCCAAGCCCCGGCAGGCCCTAATGAAAAACTGTTTTTT. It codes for CASSQAPAGPNEKLFF.

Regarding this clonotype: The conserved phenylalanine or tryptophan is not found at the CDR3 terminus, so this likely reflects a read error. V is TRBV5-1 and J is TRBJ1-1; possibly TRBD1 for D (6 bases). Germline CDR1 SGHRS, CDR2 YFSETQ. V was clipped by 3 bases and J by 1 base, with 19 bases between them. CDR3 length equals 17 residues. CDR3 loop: CASSSDILDRANTEAFL. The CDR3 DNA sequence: TGCGCCAGCAGCTCCGATATCTTGGACAGAGCGAACACTGAAGCTTTCCTT.

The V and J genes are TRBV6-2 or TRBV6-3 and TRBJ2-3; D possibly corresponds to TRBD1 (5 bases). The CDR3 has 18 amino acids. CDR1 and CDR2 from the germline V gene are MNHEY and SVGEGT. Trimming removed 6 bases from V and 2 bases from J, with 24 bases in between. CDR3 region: CASRSYDSLLSLTDTQYF. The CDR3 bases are TGTGCCAGCAGATCATATGACAGCCTCCTCTCCCTCACAGATACGCAGTATTTT.

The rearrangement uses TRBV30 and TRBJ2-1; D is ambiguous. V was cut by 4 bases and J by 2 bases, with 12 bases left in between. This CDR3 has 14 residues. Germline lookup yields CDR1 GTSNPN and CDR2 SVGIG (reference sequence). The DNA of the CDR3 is TGTGCCTGGAACAATCAACCCACCTACAATGAGCAGTTCTTC. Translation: CAWNNQPTYNEQFF.

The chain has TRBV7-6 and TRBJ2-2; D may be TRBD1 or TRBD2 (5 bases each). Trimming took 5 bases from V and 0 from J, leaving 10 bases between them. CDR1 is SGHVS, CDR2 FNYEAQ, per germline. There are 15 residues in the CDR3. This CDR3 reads CASSPGPPNTGELFF. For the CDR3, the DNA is TGTGCCAGCAGCCCGGGACCTCCGAACACCGGGGAGCTGTTTTTT.

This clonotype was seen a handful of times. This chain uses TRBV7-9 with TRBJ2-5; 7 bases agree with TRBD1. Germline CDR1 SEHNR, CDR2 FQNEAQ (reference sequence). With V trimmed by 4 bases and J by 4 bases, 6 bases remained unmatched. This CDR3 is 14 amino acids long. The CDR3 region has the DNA TGTGCCAGCAGCTCGATTTACAGGGGAGAGACCCAGTACTTC. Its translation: CASSSIYRGETQYF. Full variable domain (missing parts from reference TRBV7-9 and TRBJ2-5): DTGVSQNPRHKITKRGQNVTFRCDPISEHNRLYWYRQTLGQGPEFLTYFQNEAQLEKSRLLSDRFSAERPKGSFSTLEIQRTEQGDSAMYLCASSSIYRGETQYFGPGTRLLVL.

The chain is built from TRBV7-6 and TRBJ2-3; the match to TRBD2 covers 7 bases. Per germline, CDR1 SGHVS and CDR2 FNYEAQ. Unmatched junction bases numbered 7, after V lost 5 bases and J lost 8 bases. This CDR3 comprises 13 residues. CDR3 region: CASSPVGGSTQYF. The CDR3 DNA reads TGTGCCAGCAGCCCCGTCGGCGGGAGTACGCAGTATTTT.

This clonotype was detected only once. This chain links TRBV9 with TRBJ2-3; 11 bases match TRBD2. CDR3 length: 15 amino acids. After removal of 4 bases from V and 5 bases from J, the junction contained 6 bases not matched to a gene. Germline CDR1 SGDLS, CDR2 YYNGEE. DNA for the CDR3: TGTGCCAGCAGCATTACTAGCGGGAGAATAGATACGCAGTATTTT. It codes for CASSITSGRIDTQYF.

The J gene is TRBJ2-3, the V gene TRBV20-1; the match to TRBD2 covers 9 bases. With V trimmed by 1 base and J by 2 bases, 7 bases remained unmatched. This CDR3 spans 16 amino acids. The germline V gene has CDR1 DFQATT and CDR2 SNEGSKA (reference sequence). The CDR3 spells CSARGGLAGLTDTQYF. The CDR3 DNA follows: TGCAGTGCTAGAGGCGGTCTAGCGGGACTCACAGATACGCAGTATTTT.

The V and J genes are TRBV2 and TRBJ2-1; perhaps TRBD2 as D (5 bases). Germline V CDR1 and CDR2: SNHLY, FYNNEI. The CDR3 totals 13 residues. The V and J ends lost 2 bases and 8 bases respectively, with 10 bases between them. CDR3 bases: TGTGCCAGCAGTGAATCGGGCGGGTATGAGCAGTTCTTC. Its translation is CASSESGGYEQFF.

As DNA, the CDR3 is TGTGCCACCAGCATCATCAACGGGTATAGCAATCAGCCCCAGCATTTT. Amino acids: CATSIINGYSNQPQHF. The chain employs TRBV15 and TRBJ1-5; D gene ambiguous. CDR1 and CDR2 (germline): LNHNV, YYDKDF (reference sequence). Trimming removed 4 bases at V and 0 bases at J, with 13 bases between. The CDR3 has 16 residues.